What follows are 29 T cell receptor beta chains derived from one specimen sequenced in a study of blood T cell repertoires in COVID-19 (dated by TCRdb to 2018 to 2021). The library was prepared using the immunoSEQ multiplex PCR assay. In TCRdb, the immuneACCESS table is reduced to in-frame sequences with V and J assigned. These tables do not hold every clone; where another copy was compared, an unresolved V gene accounts for under half, and the others remain unexplained. Recorded for this sample are approximately 150,000 clones; around 80% of them occurred a single time. 2.4% of the sample is taken by the ten largest. The material sequenced was PBMCs or T cells enriched from blood (not recorded which). These receptor sequences come from a man aged 40-49 years with acute COVID-19.

This chain uses TRBV5-5 with TRBJ1-5, with D tentatively TRBD1 (5 bases). Between the trimmed V and J ends, which lost 4 bases and 3 bases, there was a span of 11 bases. This CDR3 is built from 14 residues. Germline V gene lookup returns CDR1 SGHKS and CDR2 YYEKEE (reference sequence). The CDR3 is CASSPDSLNQPQHF. The CDR3 DNA reads as TGTGCCAGCAGCCCTGACAGCCTCAATCAGCCCCAGCATTTT.

This clone was seen once. The V gene is TRBV5-6, the J gene TRBJ1-2; no firm D call. The V gene's germline CDR1 is SGHDT and CDR2 YYEEEE. Trimming removed 0 bases from V and 7 bases from J, with 13 bases in between. The CDR3 spans 14 residues. The CDR3 protein is CASSLARGAVGYTF. The CDR3 DNA follows: TGTGCCAGCAGCTTGGCCCGGGGAGCGGTTGGCTACACCTTC.

The CDR3 sequence is CASVSTGTGNGYTF. Here the CDR3 DNA reads TGTGCCAGCGTATCCACCGGGACAGGGAACGGCTACACCTTC. The gene calls are TRBV27 and TRBJ1-2; TRBD1 agrees at 9 bases. This CDR3 has 14 amino acids. V lost 8 bases and J lost 8; bases outside the gene matches: 12. CDR1 MNHEY and CDR2 SMNVEV come from the germline V gene (reference sequence).

The CDR3 spells CAWRPGGFGYTF. The DNA for the CDR3 is TGTGCCTGGAGGCCGGGGGGGTTTGGCTACACCTTC. V and J are TRBV30 and TRBJ1-2; the D gene is possibly TRBD1 (5 bases). CDR1 is GTSNPN, CDR2 SVGIG, per germline (reference sequence). The CDR3 extends over 12 amino acids. Deletions cut 3 bases from V and 7 bases from J, with 12 bases between.

The V gene is TRBV2, the J gene TRBJ1-1, with D perhaps matching TRBD1 (5 bases). The germline V gene has CDR1 SNHLY and CDR2 FYNNEI. The CDR3 consists of 14 residues. Between the trimmed V and J ends, which lost 10 bases and 7 bases, there was a span of 22 bases. CDR3 DNA sequence: TGTGCCACCACCGGGCAGTACTCAGGGTATGAAGCTTTCTTT. Amino acids: CATTGQYSGYEAFF.

V and J are TRBV30 and TRBJ2-7; the D gene is possibly TRBD1 (5 bases). Germline V gene data show CDR1 as GTSNPN and CDR2 as SVGIG (reference sequence). The germline V and J ends were trimmed by 0 bases and 2 bases, with 11 bases remaining between them. The CDR3 loop spans 14 amino acids. The CDR3 sequence is CAWSVRPGTYEQYF. CDR3 nucleotide sequence: TGTGCCTGGAGTGTACGCCCAGGGACCTACGAGCAGTACTTC. Drawing the rest from reference TRBV30 and TRBJ2-7, the complete variable domain is SQTIHQWPATLVQPVGSPLSLECTVEGTSNPNLYWYRQAAGRGLQLLFYSVGIGQISSEVPQNLSASRPQDRQFILSSKKLLLSDSGFYLCAWSVRPGTYEQYFGPGTRLTVT.

The rearrangement links TRBV21-1 to TRBJ2-7; the D call in the table, TRBD2, was not verified against the DNA. TRBV21-1 is a documented pseudogene. This CDR3 is 11 amino acids long. CDR3 sequence: CASTGKTQQYF. The CDR3 nucleotides read TGTGCCAGCACCGGGAAAACCCAGCAGTACTTC.

Here the CDR3 DNA reads TGTGCCAGCAGTTACCTTCGGGGTACGCAGTATTTT. This encodes CASSYLRGTQYF. The chain uses TRBV6-5 and TRBJ2-3, with a tentative D call TRBD2 (5 bases). This CDR3 is built from 12 residues. Trimming shortened V by 2 bases and J by 8 bases, and 8 bases separated the two germline ends. CDR1 is MNHEY and CDR2 is SVGAGI in the germline V gene.

V is TRBV28 and J is TRBJ1-1; TRBD1 is a possible D gene (6 bases). The length of the CDR3 is 14 residues. Germline V gene data show CDR1 as MDHEN and CDR2 as SYDVKM. Trimming shortened V by 5 bases and J by 3 bases, and 13 bases separated the two germline ends. CDR3 DNA: TGTGCCAGCAGTCCCGGACAGCACCACACTGAAGCTTTCTTT. It is translated as CASSPGQHHTEAFF.

The chain has TRBV12-3 or TRBV12-4 and TRBJ2-7; D is uncertain. Trimming pared 6 bases from V and 3 bases from J, leaving 6 bases between. This CDR3 spans 11 amino acids. The CDR3 here is CASSSYYEQYF. As DNA, the CDR3 is TGTGCCAGCAGCTCCTACTACGAGCAGTACTTC.

The chain links TRBV7-2 to TRBJ1-2; tentative D call: TRBD1 (5 bases). CDR3 length: 15 residues. CDR1 is SGHTA and CDR2 is FQGNSA in the germline V gene. Between the trimmed V and J ends, which lost 0 bases and 8 bases, there was a span of 16 bases. The CDR3: CASSLASGIMDGYTF. CDR3 bases: TGTGCCAGCAGCTTAGCGTCAGGGATAATGGACGGCTACACCTTC.

The chain recombines TRBV5-5 with TRBJ1-2, with 7 nucleotides matching TRBD1. This CDR3 has 13 amino acids. CDR1 and CDR2 (germline): SGHKS, YYEKEE (reference sequence). The V segment lost 4 bases and the J segment 4 bases; nucleotides outside the gene matches: 4. The DNA for the CDR3 is TGTGCCAGCAGCATCGGGACAGTCTATGGCTACACCTTC. This sequence encodes CASSIGTVYGYTF. The full variable domain, with the rest looked up from reference TRBV5-5 and TRBJ1-2, is DAGVTQSPTHLIKTRGQQVTLRCSPISGHKSVSWYQQVLGQGPQFIFQYYEKEERGRGNFPDRFSARQFPNYSSELNVNALLLGDSALYLCASSIGTVYGYTFGSGTRLTVV.

CDR3 sequence reads: CASSFLLGQGDEQYF. Written as DNA, the CDR3 is TGTGCCAGCAGCTTTTTATTGGGTCAGGGGGACGAGCAGTACTTC. The rearrangement uses TRBV7-9 and TRBJ2-7; 7 bases match TRBD1. The germline V gene has CDR1 SEHNR and CDR2 FQNEAQ (reference sequence). The CDR3 is 15 amino acids. V was clipped by 3 bases and J by 5 bases; unmatched bases: 10.

The rearrangement joins TRBV12-5 to TRBJ1-1; 8 positions agree with TRBD1. The junction had 0 bases not matched to a gene; V was cut back by 1 base and J by 8 bases. CDR3 length: 12 amino acids. Germline CDR1 and CDR2: LGHNT and FRNRAP. The CDR3 bases are TGTGCTAGTGGTTTGGGACAGGGGGAAGCTTTCTTT. Translation gives CASGLGQGEAFF.

This clone came up once. This sequence joins TRBV9 and TRBJ2-2; D may be TRBD2 (6 bases). Trimming pared 4 bases from V and 5 bases from J, leaving 12 bases between. This CDR3 region has 14 residues. The germline CDR1 and CDR2 sequences are SGDLS and YYNGEE. The CDR3 region is CASSIGTSTGELFF. In nucleotides, the CDR3 is TGTGCCAGCAGCATTGGGACTTCGACCGGGGAGCTGTTTTTT. The full variable domain, its missing parts supplied by reference TRBV9 and TRBJ2-2, is DSGVTQTPKHLITATGQRVTLRCSPRSGDLSVYWYQQSLDQGLQFLIQYYNGEERAKGNILERFSAQQFPDLHSELNLSSLELGDSALYFCASSIGTSTGELFFGEGSRLTVL.

This clone appeared a single time. The chain carries TRBV3-1 (or the pseudogene TRBV3-2) and TRBJ1-5, with TRBD1 identical over 11 bases. Germline V gene sequence: CDR1 LGHDT, CDR2 YNNKEL (reference sequence). The V segment lost 4 bases and the J segment 6 bases; nucleotides outside the gene matches: 2. The CDR3 contains 14 residues. In DNA, the CDR3 is TGTGCCAGCAGCCGGACAGGGGGCGCTCAGCCCCAGCATTTT. Translated: CASSRTGGAQPQHF.

The chain couples TRBV7-3 to TRBJ2-7; TRBD1 matches 8 bases. Germline assignment: CDR1 SGHTA and CDR2 FQGTGA. CDR3 length: 13 amino acids. V shed 5 bases, J shed 6 bases, and the junction held 6 bases outside the gene matches. DNA of the CDR3: TGTGCCAGCAGCGCGACAGGGGATACCGAGCAGTACTTC. Translation: CASSATGDTEQYF.

The chain joins TRBV2 to TRBJ2-1; D possibly corresponds to TRBD1 (5 bases). This CDR3 spans 16 amino acids. V dropped 7 bases and J dropped 0 bases, with 16 bases sitting between them. CDR1 and CDR2 from the germline V gene are SNHLY and FYNNEI. As DNA, the CDR3 is TGTGCCAGCATCGGGTCAGGGCATAGCTCCTACAATGAGCAGTTCTTC. Translated: CASIGSGHSSYNEQFF.

The chain links TRBV5-5 to TRBJ2-6, with D maybe TRBD2 (5 bases). Per germline, CDR1 SGHKS and CDR2 YYEKEE (reference sequence). This CDR3 spans 15 amino acids. Between the trimmed V and J ends, which lost 1 base and 0 bases, there was a span of 5 bases. The CDR3 region has the DNA TGTGCCAGCAGCTTGCGGGGCTCTGGGGCCAACGTCCTGACTTTC. It codes for CASSLRGSGANVLTF.

The J gene is TRBJ2-1, the V gene TRBV5-1; 10 bases line up with TRBD1. This CDR3 contains 17 residues. Per the germline V gene, CDR1 is SGHRS and CDR2 is YFSETQ. With V trimmed by 0 bases and J by 8 bases, 11 bases remained unmatched. CDR3 nucleotides: TGCGCCAGCAGCTTGGGAGCCGGGACAGGGGTTATGGATGAGCAGTTCTTC. It yields the protein CASSLGAGTGVMDEQFF. Based on the CDR3 plus reference TRBV5-1 and TRBJ2-1, the full variable domain is KAGVTQTPRYLIKTRGQQVTLSCSPISGHRSVSWYQQTPGQGLQFLFEYFSETQRNKGNFPGRFSGRQFSNSRSEMNVSTLELGDSALYLCASSLGAGTGVMDEQFFGPGTRLTVL.

The sample holds a few counts of this clone. The chain links TRBV7-2 to TRBJ2-7; 11 bases fit TRBD1. This CDR3 contains 15 residues. The germline CDR1 and CDR2 sequences are SGHTA and FQGNSA. V dropped 1 base and J dropped 6; count of bases not matched to a gene: 5. CDR3 in amino acids: CASSLGTGGFGEQYF. The CDR3 DNA follows: TGTGCCAGCAGCTTAGGGACAGGGGGCTTTGGCGAGCAGTACTTC.

The chain links TRBV24-1 to TRBJ2-7; D not resolved. The V gene lost 1 base and the J gene lost 9 bases, with 12 bases spanning the gap. This CDR3 is built from 13 residues. CDR1 and CDR2 (germline): KGHDR, SFDVKD. CDR3 in amino acids: CATSDFRSGLQYF. In DNA form, the CDR3 reads TGTGCCACCAGTGATTTTCGTTCCGGGTTGCAGTACTTC.

The CDR3 protein is CASSLVAGGLVEQYF. The CDR3 DNA sequence: TGTGCCAGCAGTTTAGTAGCGGGAGGTTTGGTTGAGCAGTACTTC. The chain couples TRBV28 to TRBJ2-7; 10 bases map to TRBD2. J lost 7 bases, V lost 2 bases, and 8 bases had no gene match. The CDR3 spans 15 residues. In germline, CDR1 is MDHEN, CDR2 SYDVKM.

This clone was counted between two and nine times. CDR3 residues: CAWSVPPDEQYF. The CDR3 DNA sequence: TGTGCCTGGAGTGTACCCCCAGACGAGCAGTACTTC. The chain employs TRBV30 and TRBJ2-7, with D unclear. The CDR3 covers 12 residues. With 0 bases removed from V and 5 bases from J, the gap between germline ends came to 8 bases. Germline V gives CDR1 GTSNPN, CDR2 SVGIG (reference sequence). Filled out from reference TRBV30 and TRBJ2-7, the complete variable domain reads SQTIHQWPATLVQPVGSPLSLECTVEGTSNPNLYWYRQAAGRGLQLLFYSVGIGQISSEVPQNLSASRPQDRQFILSSKKLLLSDSGFYLCAWSVPPDEQYFGPGTRLTVT.

The CDR3 protein is CASSDQGTNYGYTF. The CDR3 DNA is TGCGCCAGCAGTGACCAGGGAACTAACTATGGCTACACCTTC. The genes are TRBV10-2 and TRBJ1-2, with D possibly TRBD1 on 5 matching bases. The CDR3 has 14 residues. The V gene lost 3 bases and the J gene lost 0 bases, with 8 bases spanning the gap. CDR1 and CDR2 (germline): WSHSY, SAAADI.

The chain recombines TRBV3-1 (or the pseudogene TRBV3-2) with TRBJ2-7; possibly TRBD2 for D (5 bases). The germline CDR1 and CDR2 sequences are LGHDT and YNNKEL (reference sequence). The V gene lost 1 base and the J gene lost 3 bases, with 13 bases spanning the gap. The CDR3 loop spans 15 amino acids. In nucleotides, the CDR3 is TGTGCCAGCAGCCAAGCCCCGGACTCTTACTACGAGCAGTACTTC. Its protein product is CASSQAPDSYYEQYF.

This chain connects TRBV5-8 to TRBJ2-1, with D hard to call. The V and J ends lost 0 bases and 2 bases respectively, with 6 bases between them. The CDR3 extends over 14 amino acids. Germline values: CDR1 SGHTS, CDR2 YDEGEE. The CDR3 DNA sequence: TGTGCCAGCAGCTTGGACGGAGCCTACAATGAGCAGTTCTTC. This translates into CASSLDGAYNEQFF.

This chain links TRBV28 with TRBJ1-6; the match to TRBD1 covers 10 bases. The CDR3 sequence is 16 residues long. Looked up from germline, CDR1 is MDHEN and CDR2 is SYDVKM. V lost 5 bases and J lost 5; bases outside the gene matches: 6. The CDR3 DNA sequence: TGTGCCAGCAGTCCGGGACAGGGGTATCATAATTCACCCCTCCACTTT. It codes for CASSPGQGYHNSPLHF.

The genes are TRBV9 and TRBJ1-5; possible D gene TRBD1, 5 bases. V shed 3 bases and J shed 7 bases, with 17 bases lying between them. CDR1 and CDR2 (germline): SGDLS, YYNGEE. This CDR3 region has 15 residues. The CDR3: CASSGLGVVGQPQHF. The CDR3 bases are TGTGCCAGCAGCGGTTTAGGGGTGGTAGGACAGCCCCAGCATTTT.